These 5 T cell receptor beta chains were sequenced from one sample in a study of T cells in localized non-small cell lung cancer. Sequencing used immunoSEQ multiplex PCR; TCRdb keeps in-frame clones, though not all of them. Of roughly 2,000 clones in the sample, roughly 29% were seen once. Sample: lung tumor tissue, taken before any cancer treatment. The origin of the receptors is a woman aged 35 to 70 with stage I lung adenocarcinoma.

This clone was detected a few times. At one boundary the junction diverges from the germline segment, which might be a read error. The rearrangement joins TRBV6-8 to TRBJ1-1; D might be TRBD1 (6 bases). Germline V CDR1 and CDR2: MNHGY, SAAAGT. The CDR3 spans 13 residues. CDR3 amino acids: CAISNRENTEAFF. The CDR3 coding sequence is TGTGCCATCAGTAACAGGGAAAACACTGAAGCTTTCTTT.

This clone has only a few counts. This chain connects TRBV4-1 to TRBJ2-3, with 9 bases identical to TRBD1. V was pared by 0 bases and J by 5 bases, with 6 bases of the junction left unmatched. The CDR3 is 16 amino acids. Germline V gives CDR1 MGHRA, CDR2 YSYEKL. This chain's CDR3 is CASSQEGDRALDTQYF. The DNA of the CDR3 is TGCGCCAGCAGCCAAGAAGGGGACAGGGCTTTAGATACGCAGTATTTT.

This clone was found a few times. The rearrangement joins TRBV10-2 to TRBJ1-1; 8 nucleotides match TRBD1. The CDR3 is made up of 14 amino acids. The germline CDR1 and CDR2 sequences are WSHSY and SAAADI. V lost 5 bases and J lost 6; bases outside the gene matches: 8. CDR3 amino acids: CASSQIQGASEAFF. CDR3 nucleotides: TGCGCCAGCAGTCAAATTCAGGGGGCCTCTGAAGCTTTCTTT.

V is TRBV28 and J is TRBJ2-7; 10 positions match TRBD2. CDR3 length: 14 amino acids. Germline CDR1 MDHEN, CDR2 SYDVKM. The junction had 8 bases not matched to a gene; V was cut back by 7 bases and J by 5 bases. The CDR3 loop is CASTGGLATHEQYF. The CDR3 bases are TGTGCCAGCACAGGGGGACTAGCGACCCACGAGCAGTACTTC.

The V and J genes are TRBV28 and TRBJ2-1; 7 bases fit TRBD2. The J segment lost 5 bases and the V segment lost 4 bases, leaving 11 bases of the junction unmatched. This CDR3 is 16 amino acids long. Per the germline V gene, CDR1 is MDHEN and CDR2 is SYDVKM. Here the CDR3 reads CASSSGSGLADNEQFF. The CDR3 DNA sequence: TGTGCCAGCAGTTCAGGTTCAGGGCTAGCGGACAATGAGCAGTTCTTC.